Here is one T cell receptor (beta chain) with its context. This sample was included in a study of cytomegalovirus exposure and HLA in healthy donors. CDR3 length equals 12 residues. Germline CDR1 and CDR2: SGDLS and YYNGEE. The germline V and J ends were trimmed by 0 bases and 7 bases, with 5 bases remaining between them. 13 Jbeta primers and 60 Vbeta primers were used for the PCR. This table comes from immunoSEQ multiplex PCR, and its TCRdb copy is limited to in-frame clones, with some not included. The sample lists over 95,000 clones, about 80% occurring once. Sequenced: PBMCs. The V call is TRBV9, the J call TRBJ2-1; D gene uncertain. The receptor's source is a female donor in good health and CMV-seronegative. CDR3 residues: CASSVGPNEQFF. The CDR3 DNA follows: TGTGCCAGCAGCGTAGGGCCAAATGAGCAGTTCTTC.